Shown below are 8 T cell receptor beta chains from a single sample sequenced in a study of T cells in narcolepsy (dated by TCRdb to the late 2010s). Library construction relied on the immunoSEQ multiplex PCR assay. TCRdb re-hosts the immuneACCESS table, in-frame sequences only. Its copies lack some clones; in the studies checked, an unresolved V gene accounts for under half of them, and the cause for the rest is not known. Here the sample has about 32,000 clones; more than 75% occur a single time. Approximately 1% of the sample is taken by the ten largest. The specimen was CD45RA- memory CD4+ T cells from PBMCs. This specimen's cell subset or site label, interpreted: memory T cells sorted ex vivo from peripheral blood. These receptors were obtained from a human donor with narcolepsy.

J is TRBJ2-7 and V is TRBV6-1; 7 nucleotides match TRBD2. With V trimmed by 4 bases and J by 2 bases, 5 bases remained unmatched. Germline V gene sequence: CDR1 MNHNS, CDR2 SASEGT. This CDR3 is built from 14 residues. The DNA for the CDR3 is TGTGCCAGCAGTGGAGGGACTATACCCTACGAGCAGTACTTC. Its protein product is CASSGGTIPYEQYF.

The chain uses TRBV28 and TRBJ2-3; TRBD2 agrees at 9 bases. With V trimmed by 6 bases and J by 5 bases, 12 bases remained unmatched. The CDR3 sequence is 16 residues long. CDR1 is MDHEN and CDR2 is SYDVKM in the germline V gene. This CDR3 is CASSAQLISGRDTQYF. In DNA form, the CDR3 reads TGTGCCAGCAGCGCCCAACTAATTAGCGGGAGAGATACGCAGTATTTT. Supplemented by reference TRBV28 and TRBJ2-3, the full variable domain reads DVKVTQSSRYLVKRTGEKVFLECVQDMDHENMFWYRQDPGLGLRLIYFSYDVKMKEKGDIPEGYSVSREKKERFSLILESASTNQTSMYLCASSAQLISGRDTQYFGPGTRLTVL.

The chain uses TRBV29-1 and TRBJ1-2; maybe TRBD1 (6 bases). This CDR3 has 12 amino acids. Germline lookup yields CDR1 SQVTM and CDR2 ANQGSEA. V shed 4 bases and J shed 0 bases, with 6 bases lying between them. In nucleotides, the CDR3 is TGCAGCGTTGGACAGGCTAACTATGGCTACACCTTC. Translation: CSVGQANYGYTF.

V and J are TRBV7-2 and TRBJ2-4; TRBD1 is a possible D gene (6 bases). The CDR3 consists of 14 residues. V was clipped by 4 bases and J by 6 bases, with 13 bases between them. CDR1 and CDR2 (germline): SGHTA, FQGNSA. Written as DNA, the CDR3 is TGTGCCAGCAGCTCCCCGACAGGCCGAAACATTCAGTACTTC. Amino acids: CASSSPTGRNIQYF.

The rearrangement joins TRBV11-2 to TRBJ2-7; 13 nucleotides agree with TRBD2. With V trimmed by 3 bases and J by 1 base, 6 bases remained unmatched. This CDR3 region has 17 residues. Germline CDR1 reads SGHAT; CDR2 reads FQNNGV. The CDR3 DNA sequence: TGTGCCAGCAGCTTCGGACTAGCGGGAGAGGGGTCCTACGAGCAGTACTTC. This codes for CASSFGLAGEGSYEQYF.

This chain's CDR3 is CSAHQGGDYGYTF. CDR3 nucleotide sequence: TGCAGCGCCCATCAGGGGGGGGACTATGGCTACACCTTC. This chain links TRBV29-1 with TRBJ1-2, with TRBD1 matching over 7 bases. There are 13 residues in the CDR3. Germline V gene sequence: CDR1 SQVTM, CDR2 ANQGSEA. Trimming removed 7 bases from V and 3 bases from J; junction bases left unmatched: 8.

This clone turned up a few times. The J gene is TRBJ1-4, the V gene TRBV29-1; D is perhaps TRBD1 (5 bases). Germline V gene lookup returns CDR1 SQVTM and CDR2 ANQGSEA. The length of the CDR3 is 14 residues. The ends were cut back, 0 bases at V and 8 bases at J, with 13 bases in the middle. The CDR3 loop reads CSVEDRGVGEKLFF. Written as DNA, the CDR3 is TGCAGCGTTGAAGATCGGGGGGTCGGGGAAAAACTGTTTTTT. Filled out from reference TRBV29-1 and TRBJ1-4, the complete variable domain reads SAVISQKPSRDICQRGTSLTIQCQVDSQVTMMFWYRQQPGQSLTLIATANQGSEATYESGFVIDKFPISRPNLTFSTLTVSNMSPEDSSIYLCSVEDRGVGEKLFFGSGTQLSVL.

The chain carries TRBV6-6 and TRBJ2-7; D is perhaps TRBD1 or TRBD2 (6 bases each). Germline V lookup: CDR1 MNHNY, CDR2 SVGAGI (reference sequence). Trimming shortened V by 6 bases and J by 2 bases, and 14 bases separated the two germline ends. The CDR3 has 14 amino acids. The chain's CDR3 is CASSLFGGPYEQYF. DNA of the CDR3: TGTGCCAGCAGCCTCTTCGGGGGCCCCTACGAGCAGTACTTC.